This T cell receptor (beta chain) was captured by sequencing in a study of PD-1 blockade in classical Hodgkin lymphoma. Study-level results: Diminished baseline TCR diversity has been reported in newly diagnosed patients relative to healthy donors.

V dropped 7 bases and J dropped 4; count of bases not matched to a gene: 4. Germline V gene sequence: CDR1 SGHRS, CDR2 YFSETQ. The CDR3 extends over 13 amino acids. Sequencing was performed with immunoSEQ multiplex PCR; in TCRdb, only in-frame clones are kept and a portion is missing. Of about 35,000 clones listed, roughly 91% are singletons. Specified time point: newly diagnosed, previously untreated cHL patient sample. The authors purified CD4+ T cells from thawed PBMCs by magnetic negative selection. Turning to this clone: Its matching antigen is unknown.

The sample consisted of CD4+ T cells from blood. V gene TRBV5-1 combines with J gene TRBJ2-3, with 9 bases that match TRBD2. This clonotype originated in a human donor with classical Hodgkin lymphoma. The CDR3 here is CASWIAGADTQYF. CDR3 DNA: TGCGCCAGCTGGATAGCGGGAGCAGATACGCAGTATTTT.